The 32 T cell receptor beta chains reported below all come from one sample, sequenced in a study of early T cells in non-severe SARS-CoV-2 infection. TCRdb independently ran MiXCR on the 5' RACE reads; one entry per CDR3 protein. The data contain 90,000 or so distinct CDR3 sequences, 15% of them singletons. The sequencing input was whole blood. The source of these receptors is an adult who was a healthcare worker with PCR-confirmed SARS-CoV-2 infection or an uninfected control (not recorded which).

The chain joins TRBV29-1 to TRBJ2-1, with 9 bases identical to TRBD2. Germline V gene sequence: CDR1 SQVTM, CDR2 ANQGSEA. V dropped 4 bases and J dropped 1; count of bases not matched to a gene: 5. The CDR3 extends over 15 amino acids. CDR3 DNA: TGCAGCGTTGGCTTTGCGGGAGGGTCCTACAATGAGCAGTTCTTC. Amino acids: CSVGFAGGSYNEQFF.

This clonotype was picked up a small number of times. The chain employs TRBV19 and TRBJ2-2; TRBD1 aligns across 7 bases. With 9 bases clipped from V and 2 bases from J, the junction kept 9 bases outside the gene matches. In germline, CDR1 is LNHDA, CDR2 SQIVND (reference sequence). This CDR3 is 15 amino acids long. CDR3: CASRTGQTNTGELFF. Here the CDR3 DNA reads TGTGCCAGCAGGACGGGACAGACTAACACCGGGGAGCTGTTTTTT.

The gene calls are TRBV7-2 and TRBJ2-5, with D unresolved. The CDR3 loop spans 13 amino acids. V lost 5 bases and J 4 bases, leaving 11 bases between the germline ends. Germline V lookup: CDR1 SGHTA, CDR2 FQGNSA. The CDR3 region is CASSQPVAETQYF. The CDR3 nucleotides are TGTGCCAGCAGCCAACCTGTGGCAGAGACCCAGTACTTC.

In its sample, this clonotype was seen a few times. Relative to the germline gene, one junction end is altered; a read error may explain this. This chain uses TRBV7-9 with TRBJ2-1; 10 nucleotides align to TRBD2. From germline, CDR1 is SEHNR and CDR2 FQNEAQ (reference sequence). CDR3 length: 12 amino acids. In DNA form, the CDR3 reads TGTGCCAGCAGCCTAGCGGGAGAAGAGCAGTTCTTC. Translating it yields CASSLAGEEQFF.

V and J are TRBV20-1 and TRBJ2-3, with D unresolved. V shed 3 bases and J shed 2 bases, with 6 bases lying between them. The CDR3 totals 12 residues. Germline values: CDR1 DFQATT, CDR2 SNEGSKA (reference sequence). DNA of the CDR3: TGCAGTGCTAGGACAAACACAGATACGCAGTATTTT. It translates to CSARTNTDTQYF.

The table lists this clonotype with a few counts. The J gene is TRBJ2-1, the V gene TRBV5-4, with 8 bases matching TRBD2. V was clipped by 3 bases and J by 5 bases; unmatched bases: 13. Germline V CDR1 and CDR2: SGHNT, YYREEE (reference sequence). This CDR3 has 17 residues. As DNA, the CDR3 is TGTGCCAGCAGCTCCGCCGGGGGGGCGGGAGTTCACAATGAGCAGTTCTTC. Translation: CASSSAGGAGVHNEQFF.

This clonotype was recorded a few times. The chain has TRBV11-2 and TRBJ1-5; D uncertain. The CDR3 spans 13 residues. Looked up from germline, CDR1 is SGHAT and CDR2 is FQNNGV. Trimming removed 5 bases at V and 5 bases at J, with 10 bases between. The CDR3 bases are TGTGCCAGCAGCGAGGGTAGTGATCAGCCCCAGCATTTT. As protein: CASSEGSDQPQHF.

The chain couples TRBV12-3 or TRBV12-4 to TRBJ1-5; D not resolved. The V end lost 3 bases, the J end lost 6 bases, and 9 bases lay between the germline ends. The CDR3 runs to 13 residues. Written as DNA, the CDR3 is TGTGCCAGCAGTTTTAGTGGTGGTCAGCCCCAGCATTTT. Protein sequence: CASSFSGGQPQHF.

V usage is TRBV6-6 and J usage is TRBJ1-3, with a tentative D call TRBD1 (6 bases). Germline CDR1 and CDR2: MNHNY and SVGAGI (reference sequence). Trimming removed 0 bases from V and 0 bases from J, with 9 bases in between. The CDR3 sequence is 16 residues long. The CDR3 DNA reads TGTGCCAGCAGTTACTCCAGGGGCGGCTCTGGAAACACCATATATTTT. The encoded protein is CASSYSRGGSGNTIYF.

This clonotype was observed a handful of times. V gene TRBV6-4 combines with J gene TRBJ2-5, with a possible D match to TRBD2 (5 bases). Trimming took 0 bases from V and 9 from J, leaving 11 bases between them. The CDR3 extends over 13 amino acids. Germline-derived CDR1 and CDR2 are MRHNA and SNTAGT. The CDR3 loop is CASSDSDGGPQYF. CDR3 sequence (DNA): TGTGCCAGCAGTGACTCGGACGGAGGTCCCCAGTACTTC.

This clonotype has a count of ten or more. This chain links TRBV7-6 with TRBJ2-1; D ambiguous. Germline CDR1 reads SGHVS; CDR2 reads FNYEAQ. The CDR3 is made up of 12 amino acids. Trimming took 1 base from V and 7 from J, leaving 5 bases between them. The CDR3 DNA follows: TGTGCCAGCAGCTTAGGGCAAAATGAGCAGTTCTTC. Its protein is CASSLGQNEQFF.

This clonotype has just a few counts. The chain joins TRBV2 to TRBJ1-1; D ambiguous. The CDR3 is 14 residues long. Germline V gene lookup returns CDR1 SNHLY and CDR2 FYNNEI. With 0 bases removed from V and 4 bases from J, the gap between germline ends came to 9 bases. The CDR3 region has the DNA TGTGCCAGCAGTGAAGCGCTGCGTGGCACTGAAGCTTTCTTT. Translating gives CASSEALRGTEAFF.

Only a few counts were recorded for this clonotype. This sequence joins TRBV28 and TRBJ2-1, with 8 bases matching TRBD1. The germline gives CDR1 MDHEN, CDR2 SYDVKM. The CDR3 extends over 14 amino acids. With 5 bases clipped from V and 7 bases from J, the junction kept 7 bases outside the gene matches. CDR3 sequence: CASSQGQGGNEQFF. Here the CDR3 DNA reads TGTGCCAGCAGTCAAGGACAGGGAGGTAATGAGCAGTTCTTC.

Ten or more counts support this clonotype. CDR3 DNA sequence: TGTGCCAGTAGTCCGAGACAGTACTCTGGAAACACCATATATTTT. Its translation is CASSPRQYSGNTIYF. V and J are TRBV19 and TRBJ1-3, with D possibly TRBD1 on 5 matching bases. Trimming cost V 5 bases and J 0 bases, with 11 bases left between them. This CDR3 region has 15 residues. Per the germline V gene, CDR1 is LNHDA and CDR2 is SQIVND (reference sequence).

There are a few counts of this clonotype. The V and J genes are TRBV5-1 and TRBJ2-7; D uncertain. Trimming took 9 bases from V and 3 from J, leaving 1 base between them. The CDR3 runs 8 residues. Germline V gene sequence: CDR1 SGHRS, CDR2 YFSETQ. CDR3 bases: TGCGCCATCTACGAGCAGTACTTC. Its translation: CAIYEQYF.

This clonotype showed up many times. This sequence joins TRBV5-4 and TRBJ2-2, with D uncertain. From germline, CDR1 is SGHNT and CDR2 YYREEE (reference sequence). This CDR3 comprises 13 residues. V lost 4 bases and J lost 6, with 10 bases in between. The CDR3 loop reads CASSLEVAGELFF. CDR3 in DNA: TGTGCCAGCAGCCTTGAGGTAGCCGGGGAGCTGTTTTTT.

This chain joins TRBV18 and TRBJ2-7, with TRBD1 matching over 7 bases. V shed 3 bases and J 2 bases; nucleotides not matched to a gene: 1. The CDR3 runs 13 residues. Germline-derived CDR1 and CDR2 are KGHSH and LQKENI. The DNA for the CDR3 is TGTGCCAGCTCACCGGACAGGACCTACGAGCAGTACTTC. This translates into CASSPDRTYEQYF.

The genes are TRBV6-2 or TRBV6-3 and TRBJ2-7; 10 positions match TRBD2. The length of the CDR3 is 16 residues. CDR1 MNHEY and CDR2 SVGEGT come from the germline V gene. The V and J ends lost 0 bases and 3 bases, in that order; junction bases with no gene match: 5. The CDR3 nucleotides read TGTGCCAGCAGTTACTCTCCCGGACTAGCGGACTACGAGCAGTACTTC. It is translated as CASSYSPGLADYEQYF.

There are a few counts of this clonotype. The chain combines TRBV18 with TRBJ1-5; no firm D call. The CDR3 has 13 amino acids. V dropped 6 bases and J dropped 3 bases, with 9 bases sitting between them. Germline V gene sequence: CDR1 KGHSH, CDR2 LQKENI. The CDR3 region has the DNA TGTGCCAGCTCCCTCAGGTCCAATCAGCCCCAGCATTTT. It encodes CASSLRSNQPQHF.

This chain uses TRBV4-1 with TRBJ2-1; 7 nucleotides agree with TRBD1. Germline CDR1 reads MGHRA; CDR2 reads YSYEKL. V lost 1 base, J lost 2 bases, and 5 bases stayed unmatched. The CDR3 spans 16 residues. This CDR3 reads CASSQVEGGAYNEQFF. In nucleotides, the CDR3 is TGCGCCAGCAGCCAAGTGGAAGGGGGCGCCTACAATGAGCAGTTCTTC.

CDR3 protein: CASSFLWHNTQYF. CDR3 in DNA: TGTGCCAGCAGTTTCCTGTGGCATAATACGCAGTATTTT. The rearrangement joins TRBV28 to TRBJ2-3; D call uncertain. CDR1 is MDHEN and CDR2 is SYDVKM in the germline V gene. V was pared by 3 bases and J by 7 bases, with 11 bases between. The CDR3 contains 13 residues.

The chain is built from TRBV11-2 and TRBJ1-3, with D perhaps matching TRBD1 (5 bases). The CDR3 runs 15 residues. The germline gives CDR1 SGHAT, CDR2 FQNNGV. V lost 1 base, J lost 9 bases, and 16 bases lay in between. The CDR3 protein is CASSLGEDSFRTIYF. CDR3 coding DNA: TGTGCCAGCAGCTTAGGAGAAGACAGCTTCCGCACCATATATTTT. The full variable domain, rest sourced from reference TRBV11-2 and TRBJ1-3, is EAGVAQSPRYKIIEKRQSVAFWCNPISGHATLYWYQQILGQGPKLLIQFQNNGVVDDSQLPKDRFSAERLKGVDSTLKIQPAKLEDSAVYLCASSLGEDSFRTIYFGEGSWLTVV.

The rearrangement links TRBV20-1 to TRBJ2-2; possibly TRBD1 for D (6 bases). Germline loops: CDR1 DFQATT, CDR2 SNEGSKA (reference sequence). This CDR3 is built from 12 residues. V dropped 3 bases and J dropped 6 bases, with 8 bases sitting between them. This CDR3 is CSARKGAGELFF. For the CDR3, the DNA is TGCAGTGCTAGGAAGGGGGCCGGGGAGCTGTTTTTT.

The DNA of the CDR3 is TGCAGTGCTAGAGACCAAATACTAGCGGGAGGGCCGGATACGCAGTATTTT. Its translation is CSARDQILAGGPDTQYF. This chain uses TRBV20-1 with TRBJ2-3, with 13 bases fitting TRBD2. The CDR3 extends over 17 amino acids. Germline V gene sequence: CDR1 DFQATT, CDR2 SNEGSKA (reference sequence). Trimming took 0 bases from V and 6 from J; bases not matched to a gene: 9.

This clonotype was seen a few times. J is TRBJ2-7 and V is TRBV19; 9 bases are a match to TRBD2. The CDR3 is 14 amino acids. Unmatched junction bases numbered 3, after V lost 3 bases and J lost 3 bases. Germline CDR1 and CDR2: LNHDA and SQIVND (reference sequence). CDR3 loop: CASSIGTSRYEQYF. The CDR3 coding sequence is TGTGCCAGTAGTATTGGGACTAGCCGCTACGAGCAGTACTTC.

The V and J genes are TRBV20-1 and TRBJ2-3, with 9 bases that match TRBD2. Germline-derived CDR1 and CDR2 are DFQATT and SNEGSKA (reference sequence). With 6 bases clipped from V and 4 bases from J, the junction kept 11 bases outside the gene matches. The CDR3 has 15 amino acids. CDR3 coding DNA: TGCAGTGCAACCGGGACTAGCCCATCCGCAGATACGCAGTATTTT. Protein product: CSATGTSPSADTQYF.

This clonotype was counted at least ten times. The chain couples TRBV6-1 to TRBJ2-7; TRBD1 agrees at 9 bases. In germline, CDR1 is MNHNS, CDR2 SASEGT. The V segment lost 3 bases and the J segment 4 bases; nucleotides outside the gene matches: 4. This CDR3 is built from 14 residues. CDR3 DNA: TGTGCCAGCAGTGAGCCGGGACAGGGATACGAGCAGTACTTC. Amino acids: CASSEPGQGYEQYF.

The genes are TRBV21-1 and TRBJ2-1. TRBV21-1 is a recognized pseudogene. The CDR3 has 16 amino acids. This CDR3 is CASSKKHPNFGNEQFF. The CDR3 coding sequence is TGTGCCAGCAGCAAAAAGCACCCCAATTTTGGTAATGAGCAGTTCTTC.

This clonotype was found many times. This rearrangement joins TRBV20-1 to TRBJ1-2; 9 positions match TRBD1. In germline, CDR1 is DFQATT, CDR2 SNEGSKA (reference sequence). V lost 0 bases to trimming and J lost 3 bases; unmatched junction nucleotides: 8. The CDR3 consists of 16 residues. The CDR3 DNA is TGCAGTGCTAGAGATCCCGGACAGGGGTTGCACTATGGCTACACCTTC. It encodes CSARDPGQGLHYGYTF.

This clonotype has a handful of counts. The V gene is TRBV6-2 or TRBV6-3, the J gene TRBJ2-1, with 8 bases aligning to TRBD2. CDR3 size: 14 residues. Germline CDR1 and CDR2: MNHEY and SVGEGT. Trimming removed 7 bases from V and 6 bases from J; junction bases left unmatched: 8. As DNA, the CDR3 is TGTGCCAGCAACCCGGGAGGGGAGCCCAATGAGCAGTTCTTC. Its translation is CASNPGGEPNEQFF.

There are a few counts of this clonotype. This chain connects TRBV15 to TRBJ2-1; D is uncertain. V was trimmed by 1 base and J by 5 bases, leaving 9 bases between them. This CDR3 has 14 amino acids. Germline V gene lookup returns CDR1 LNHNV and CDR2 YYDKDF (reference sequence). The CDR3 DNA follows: TGTGCCACCAGCAGAGTTGGATTAGACAATGAGCAGTTCTTC. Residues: CATSRVGLDNEQFF. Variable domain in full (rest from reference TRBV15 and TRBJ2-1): DAMVIQNPRYQVTQFGKPVTLSCSQTLNHNVMYWYQQKSSQAPKLLFHYYDKDFNNEADTPDNFQSRRPNTSFCFLDIRSPGLGDTAMYLCATSRVGLDNEQFFGPGTRLTVL.

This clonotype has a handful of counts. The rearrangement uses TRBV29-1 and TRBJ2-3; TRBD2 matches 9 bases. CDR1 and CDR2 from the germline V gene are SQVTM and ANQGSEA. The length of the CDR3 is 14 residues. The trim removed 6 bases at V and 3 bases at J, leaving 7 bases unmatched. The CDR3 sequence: CSVKLAGRTDTQYF. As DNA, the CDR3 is TGCAGCGTAAAACTAGCGGGTCGTACAGATACGCAGTATTTT.